Presented here are 18 T cell receptor beta chains from one specimen sequenced in a study of blood T cell repertoires in COVID-19. Method: immunoSEQ multiplex PCR; TCRdb's copy keeps in-frame clones and lacks some. The sample records hundreds of thousands of clones, about 87% being singletons. Sequencing was performed on peripheral blood. Receptors were obtained from a man between 70 and 80 years old with acute or convalescent COVID-19.

This chain connects TRBV6-4 to TRBJ2-7, with a tentative D call TRBD1 (6 bases). Germline CDR1 and CDR2: MRHNA and SNTAGT. This CDR3 spans 16 amino acids. V was trimmed by 6 bases and J by 7 bases, leaving 25 bases between them. DNA for the CDR3: TGTGCCAGCAGAATCCTTTCGGGCAGGGGTGCTGATGAGCAGTACTTC. Translated: CASRILSGRGADEQYF.

V usage is TRBV6-5 and J usage is TRBJ1-2, with D perhaps matching TRBD1 (6 bases). This CDR3 spans 15 amino acids. Germline V lookup: CDR1 MNHEY, CDR2 SVGAGI. Between the trimmed V and J ends, which lost 2 bases and 3 bases, there was a span of 13 bases. The CDR3 here is CASSYEVGTYYGYTF. CDR3 sequence (DNA): TGTGCCAGCAGTTACGAGGTGGGGACATACTATGGCTACACCTTC.

The chain is built from TRBV7-8 and TRBJ2-7, with 8 positions matching TRBD1. The junction had 8 bases not matched to a gene; V was cut back by 5 bases and J by 2 bases. The germline V gene has CDR1 SGHVS and CDR2 FQNEAQ. The CDR3 contains 15 residues. CDR3: CASSPGGSSPYEQYF. DNA of the CDR3: TGTGCCAGCAGCCCAGGGGGCTCCTCCCCCTACGAGCAGTACTTC.

J is TRBJ2-5 and V is TRBV29-1; 16 positions agree with TRBD2. Germline trimming cut 4 bases from V and 2 bases from J; bases unmatched to any gene: 16. The CDR3 is made up of 20 amino acids. The V gene's germline CDR1 is SQVTM and CDR2 ANQGSEA. CDR3 bases: TGCAGCGTTGTACGTCCTCCGGGACTAGCGGGGGGGCCAGGGCAAGAGACCCAGTACTTC. Encoded protein: CSVVRPPGLAGGPGQETQYF.

The rearrangement links TRBV6-5 to TRBJ1-5, with a tentative D call TRBD1 (5 bases). The CDR3 covers 13 residues. Trimming left V 6 bases short and J 4 bases short, with 10 bases between. Germline V gives CDR1 MNHEY, CDR2 SVGAGI. The CDR3 loop is CASSLGLNQPQHF. Here the CDR3 DNA reads TGTGCCAGCAGCCTGGGGCTGAATCAGCCCCAGCATTTT.

This clone was observed once. CDR3 nucleotide sequence: TGCGCCAGCAGCCCGGGACAGGCCAGGACTGAAGCTTTCTTT. Translating it yields CASSPGQARTEAFF. This sequence joins TRBV5-1 and TRBJ1-1, with 8 nucleotides matching TRBD1. J lost 5 bases, V lost 4 bases, and 7 bases had no gene match. The CDR3 is made up of 14 amino acids. Germline loops: CDR1 SGHRS, CDR2 YFSETQ.

The rearrangement joins TRBV7-9 to TRBJ1-6, with 10 bases lining up with TRBD1. Per the germline V gene, CDR1 is SEHNR and CDR2 is FQNEAQ (reference sequence). V dropped 5 bases and J dropped 7; count of bases not matched to a gene: 11. The CDR3 totals 17 residues. The CDR3 spells CASSQLRGQGQNSPLHF. The CDR3 DNA reads as TGTGCCAGCAGCCAGCTACGGGGACAGGGGCAGAATTCACCCCTCCACTTT.

The chain joins TRBV10-3 to TRBJ2-7; no reliable D call. V gave up 2 bases and J gave up 0 bases, with 5 bases separating them. CDR3 length equals 13 residues. Germline CDR1 reads ENHRY; CDR2 reads SYGVKD. The CDR3 reads CAISEGSSYEQYF. The CDR3 DNA reads as TGTGCCATCAGTGAGGGCTCCTCCTACGAGCAGTACTTC.

V gene TRBV7-8 combines with J gene TRBJ2-7; 7 bases agree with TRBD2. This CDR3 contains 14 residues. Trimming cost V 1 base and J 4 bases; bases outside gene matches: 4. Germline V gene lookup returns CDR1 SGHVS and CDR2 FQNEAQ. The CDR3 DNA is TGTGCCAGCAGCTTAGGCGGGAGCGTATACGAGCAGTACTTC. As protein: CASSLGGSVYEQYF.

V is TRBV7-2 and J is TRBJ2-3; no firm D call. This CDR3 has 12 amino acids. Looked up from germline, CDR1 is SGHTA and CDR2 is FQGNSA. The V end was cut by 3 bases, the J end by 7 bases, with 8 bases between. CDR3: CASSFNTNTQYF. In nucleotides, the CDR3 is TGTGCCAGCAGCTTTAACACTAATACGCAGTATTTT. The full variable domain, completed using reference TRBV7-2 and TRBJ2-3, is GAGVSQSPSNKVTEKGKDVELRCDPISGHTALYWYRQSLGQGLEFLIYFQGNSAPDKSGLPSDRFSAERTGGSVSTLTIQRTQQEDSAVYLCASSFNTNTQYFGPGTRLTVL.

The chain is built from TRBV3-1 (or the pseudogene TRBV3-2) and TRBJ1-1; D is unresolved. This CDR3 spans 13 amino acids. Germline V gene data show CDR1 as LGHDT and CDR2 as YNNKEL (reference sequence). Trimming stripped 5 bases from V and 4 bases from J, with 11 bases between. In DNA, the CDR3 is TGTGCCAGCAGCGATACATGGAGCACTGAAGCTTTCTTT. Translated, it gives CASSDTWSTEAFF.

V is TRBV5-4 and J is TRBJ2-5; no reliable D call. V was cut by 4 bases and J by 1 base, with 11 bases left in between. The CDR3 sequence is 14 residues long. Germline V gene sequence: CDR1 SGHNT, CDR2 YYREEE (reference sequence). The CDR3 reads CASSLVGSQETQYF. The DNA for the CDR3 is TGTGCCAGCAGCCTGGTGGGCAGCCAAGAGACCCAGTACTTC.

The table lists this clone with a few counts. V gene TRBV7-2 combines with J gene TRBJ2-3; D call uncertain. The germline gives CDR1 SGHTA, CDR2 FQGNSA. This CDR3 spans 11 amino acids. The V end was cut by 5 bases, the J end by 3 bases, with 3 bases between. The CDR3 region is CASSPTDTQYF. CDR3 DNA: TGTGCCAGCAGCCCTACAGATACGCAGTATTTT.

V and J are TRBV18 and TRBJ2-6, with D perhaps TRBD1 (5 bases). CDR3 size: 18 residues. With 0 bases removed from V and 0 bases from J, the gap between germline ends came to 12 bases. Per germline, CDR1 KGHSH and CDR2 LQKENI. The CDR3 nucleotides are TGTGCCAGCTCACCACCCGGCAGGGTCAACTCTGGGGCCAACGTCCTGACTTTC. Translating it yields CASSPPGRVNSGANVLTF.

The gene calls are TRBV9 and TRBJ2-1; 7 nucleotides match TRBD2. This CDR3 is built from 14 residues. Germline CDR1 SGDLS, CDR2 YYNGEE. J gave up 5 bases and V 3 bases, and 5 bases lay outside the gene matches. CDR3 bases: TGTGCCAGCAGCGCCGGGACTACTAACAATGAGCAGTTCTTC. Its protein is CASSAGTTNNEQFF.

The chain uses TRBV5-5 and TRBJ1-2, with 11 bases aligning to TRBD1. There are 14 residues in the CDR3. V shed 4 bases, J shed 12 bases, and the junction held 11 bases outside the gene matches. The V gene's germline CDR1 is SGHKS and CDR2 YYEKEE (reference sequence). CDR3 DNA: TGTGCCAGCAGCCCCTTGGGACAGGGGGGATGGGACACCTTC. This sequence encodes CASSPLGQGGWDTF.

The CDR3 loop reads CASSLSAGNYGYTF. The CDR3 coding sequence is TGTGCCAGCAGCTTGTCCGCAGGGAACTATGGCTACACCTTC. The genes are TRBV7-2 and TRBJ1-2, with a possible D match to TRBD1 (5 bases). Germline V gene lookup returns CDR1 SGHTA and CDR2 FQGNSA. The CDR3 covers 14 residues. Deletions cut 3 bases from V and 2 bases from J, with 10 bases between. Together with reference TRBV7-2 and TRBJ1-2, the CDR3 gives the full variable domain: GAGVSQSPSNKVTEKGKDVELRCDPISGHTALYWYRQSLGQGLEFLIYFQGNSAPDKSGLPSDRFSAERTGGSVSTLTIQRTQQEDSAVYLCASSLSAGNYGYTFGSGTRLTVV.

In the case of this clone: This sample includes further DNA sequences coding for the same CDR3. The V call is TRBV28, the J call TRBJ2-1; TRBD2 matches at 8 bases. The germline CDR1 and CDR2 sequences are MDHEN and SYDVKM. With V trimmed by 2 bases and J by 7 bases, 1 base remained unmatched. CDR3 length equals 13 residues. The CDR3 here is CASSLPGGNEQFF. The CDR3 DNA sequence: TGTGCCAGCAGTTTACCGGGAGGGAATGAGCAGTTCTTC.